The following is a T cell receptor beta chain sequence with its context. Its cognate antigen is unknown. The PCR contained 60 Vbeta and 13 Jbeta primers. As originally analysed: Roughly 12 million shared chains were among roughly 81 million unique TCR beta chains counted in a later analysis. The repertoire was sequenced with immunoSEQ multiplex PCR; TCRdb's copy has only in-frame clones and lacks some. The D gene and trimming were derived from the DNA, and the V and J assignments and clone size from that table. The profile shows 95,000 to 130,000 clones, roughly 79% of them singletons. Germline V gene lookup returns CDR1 SGHAT and CDR2 FQNNGV. The ends were cut back, 2 bases at V and 2 bases at J, with 16 bases in the middle. The CDR3 is 16 residues long. The source of the sample is a study of cytomegalovirus exposure and HLA in healthy donors. Study-wide points: There were some V segments, including TRBV6-2 and TRBV6-3, excluded as indistinguishable.

The V call is TRBV11-2, the J call TRBJ2-7; D possibly corresponds to TRBD1 (6 bases). This receptor was identified in a woman aged 30 to 39 in good health and CMV-seronegative. The sample consisted of PBMCs. The CDR3 DNA sequence: TGTGCCAGCAGCTTAAGGTTCGACAGGTGGGCCTACGAGCAGTACTTC. Its translation: CASSLRFDRWAYEQYF. Together with reference TRBV11-2 and TRBJ2-7, the CDR3 gives the full variable domain: EAGVAQSPRYKIIEKRQSVAFWCNPISGHATLYWYQQILGQGPKLLIQFQNNGVVDDSQLPKDRFSAERLKGVDSTLKIQPAKLEDSAVYLCASSLRFDRWAYEQYFGPGTRLTVT.